Below, 5 T cell receptor beta chains from the same sample are listed, as sequenced in a study of graft-versus-host responses after intestinal transplantation. Their target antigens are unknown. The table came from immunoSEQ multiplex PCR; TCRdb's copy has only in-frame clones and leaves some out. The table shows over 75,000 clones, with more than 75% occurring only once. This material consisted of unstimulated CD8+ T cells sorted from spleen or lymph node cells, taken before transplant. Receptors originate from a human donor who was the organ donor for an intestinal transplant.

The V gene is TRBV7-6, the J gene TRBJ1-1; 8 bases are shared with TRBD1. V gave up 5 bases and J gave up 1 base; unmatched junction bases: 3. Germline assignment: CDR1 SGHVS and CDR2 FNYEAQ. The CDR3 consists of 14 residues. CDR3: CASSPGQENTEAFF. In DNA, the CDR3 is TGTGCCAGCAGCCCGGGACAGGAGAACACTGAAGCTTTCTTT.

V usage is TRBV11-1 and J usage is TRBJ1-2, with a possible D match to TRBD1 (5 bases). CDR1 SGHAT and CDR2 FQDESV come from the germline V gene (reference sequence). This CDR3 spans 13 amino acids. Trimming pared 4 bases from V and 8 bases from J, leaving 14 bases between. DNA of the CDR3: TGTGCCAGCAGCTATTTAAACGGACAAGGCTACACCTTC. As protein: CASSYLNGQGYTF.

This chain links TRBV2 with TRBJ2-1; D uncertain. The germline V gene has CDR1 SNHLY and CDR2 FYNNEI. The length of the CDR3 is 15 residues. Trimming left V 3 bases short and J 8 bases short, with 17 bases between. CDR3 loop: CASSDILAVLHEQFF. The CDR3 DNA is TGTGCCAGCAGTGACATTCTGGCGGTGTTGCATGAGCAGTTCTTC.

This chain uses TRBV2 with TRBJ2-5; D may correspond to TRBD1 or TRBD2 (5 bases each). The CDR3 extends over 13 amino acids. Trimming cost V 10 bases and J 7 bases, with 19 bases left between them. CDR1 and CDR2 from the germline V gene are SNHLY and FYNNEI. The CDR3 loop reads CAIPGRLPGTQYF. In DNA, the CDR3 is TGTGCCATTCCGGGGCGGCTCCCAGGGACCCAGTACTTC.

The chain combines TRBV27 with TRBJ2-3; tentatively, D is TRBD2 (6 bases). CDR1 and CDR2 (germline): MNHEY, SMNVEV (reference sequence). This CDR3 region has 14 residues. V was clipped by 3 bases and J by 4 bases, with 11 bases between them. The CDR3 sequence is CASSLAGYADTQYF. CDR3 bases: TGTGCCAGCAGTTTGGCGGGGTATGCAGATACGCAGTATTTT.